The rows below give T cell receptor beta chains drawn from one sample of a study of regulatory T cells in long-lasting Graves disease. TCRdb processed the multiplex PCR reads anew with MiXCR; each CDR3 protein has one entry. The sample consists of 450,000 or so distinct CDR3 sequences, less than 25% of them appearing once. Sequences were derived from peripheral blood mononuclear cells (PBMCs), sampled when the disease was refractory, from a patient treated with antithyroid drugs. The receptors were sampled from a female donor with Graves disease. CDR3s include the opening cysteine and the closing phenylalanine or tryptophan. The D gene is left open where the match is weak. Size is omitted from some rows. Given values are once, few, many or a class for expanded clones.

16 | TRBJ2-1 | few | TRBV7-2 | TRBD2 | TGTGCCAGCAGCACCCCGGGACTAGGCCGTCGAAATGAGCAGTTCTTC | CASSTPGLGRRNEQFF
14 | TRBJ2-2 | many | TRBV5-1 | TRBD2 | TGCGCCAGCAGAGCGGGACCCGGGACCGGGGAGCTGTTTTTT | CASRAGPGTGELFF
15 | TRBJ2-1 | - | TRBV20-1 | - | TGCAGTGCTATAACCTATACAGGTGCCTACAATGAGCAGTTCTTC | CSAITYTGAYNEQFF
12 | TRBJ2-2 | many | TRBV6-1 | - | TGTGCCAGCACCACACGCACCGGGGAGCTGTTTTTT | CASTTRTGELFF
14 | TRBJ1-5 | many | TRBV28 | - | TGTGCCAGCAGTTTTTTTGGGCAGCCTCAGCCCCAGCATTTT | CASSFFGQPQPQHF
14 | TRBJ2-7 | - | TRBV10-3 | TRBD1 | TGTGCCATCAGTGAGGGGACAGGGTACTACGAGCAGTACTTC | CAISEGTGYYEQYF
16 | TRBJ1-1 | - | TRBV12-5 | - | TGTGCTAGTGGTTTGGACCCACAGGACAGCAACACTGAAGCTTTCTTT | CASGLDPQDSNTEAFF
14 | TRBJ1-1 | many | TRBV12-3/TRBV12-4 | TRBD1 | TGTGCCAGCAGTTTGGACAGGGCTAGAACTGAAGCTTTCTTT | CASSLDRARTEAFF
13 | TRBJ1-1 | many | TRBV20-1 | - | TGCAGTGCCAGAGGGGGAACGGACACTGAAGCTTTCTTT | CSARGGTDTEAFF
15 | TRBJ1-5 | few | TRBV6-2/TRBV6-3 | - | TGTGCCAGCAGTTACTCTGACCGGATCAACCAGCCCCAGCATTTT | CASSYSDRINQPQHF
14 | TRBJ1-5 | many | TRBV12-3/TRBV12-4 | TRBD1 | TGTGCCAGCAGCCTGACAGGGAAAAATCAGCCCCAGCATTTT | CASSLTGKNQPQHF
14 | TRBJ1-6 | many | TRBV6-5 | - | TGTGCCAGCAGTTATGTGGGGTCGGATTCACCCCTCCACTTT | CASSYVGSDSPLHF
16 | TRBJ2-5 | few | TRBV5-1 | - | TGCGCCAGCAGCCTCCCGCCGGAAGGGGGACGAGAGACCCAGTACTTC | CASSLPPEGGRETQYF
12 | TRBJ1-2 | many | TRBV12-3/TRBV12-4 | TRBD1 | TGTGCCAGCAGGACAGGGGGCTATGGCTACACCTTC | CASRTGGYGYTF
12 | TRBJ1-1 | - | TRBV30 | - | TGTGCCTGGATGAGGGCACACACTGAAGCTTTCTTT | CAWMRAHTEAFF